This T cell receptor beta chain was recovered during a study of T cells in tumors after PD-1 blockade (dated by TCRdb to between 2018 and 2020). Notes on the research overall: Exclusion criteria were prior checkpoint blockade, use of systemic immunosuppressants, or recent radiotherapy or other anti-cancer therapy within 4 weeks. Treatment consisted of either cemiplimab 350 mg every 2 weeks or pembrolizumab 200 mg every 3 weeks. Some patients also continued taking vismodegib 150 mg daily during anti-PD-1 treatment. Peripheral blood samples averaged around 120,000 TCR templates (range 24,679-257,772) and 36,536 unique clonotypes. The study performed paired single-cell RNA and TCR sequencing on site-matched tumors from BCC or SCC patients before and after anti-PD-1 therapy. To compare clonotypes in blood versus tumor, bulk TCR sequencing was run on roughly 10 peripheral blood samples drawn from 5 patients. RECIST version 1.1 was used to assess clinical response.

The research as a whole found: Where the novel T cell clones came from was not determined, and possible sources could include lymphoid organs or rare unexpanded clones inside the tumor or in the tumor periphery. Around 45% of tumor TCR clonotypes were detected in blood, and some novel exhausted tumor clones were observed in pre-treatment blood, which was taken as suggesting peripheral recruitment.

The label giving this sample's time point can be read as: before anti-PD-1 therapy. Genomic DNA extracted from tumor biopsies or peripheral blood was used for bulk TCRbeta sequencing, with input ranging from about 600 ng to 6,004 ng. All patients had histologically proven advanced or metastatic basal or squamous cell carcinoma and were poor candidates for surgical resection. The basal cell carcinoma cohort comprised about eleven patients, of whom 8 or 9 had bulk tumor TCR sequencing. Deep TCRbeta sequencing was performed with the immunoSEQ platform. In the original analysis: For further analysis, only productive rearrangements were exported from the immunoSEQ Analyzer. Bulk TCRbeta clonotypes were assigned T cell phenotypes by matching to single-cell RNA+TCR-seq clones sharing the same TCRbeta sequence. Clone enrichment in tumor was computed as tumor frequency divided by PBMC frequency from bulk TCR sequencing. TCRs were sorted with GLIPH into specificity groups, meaning clusters of distinct TCRs that share CDR3 motifs and likely recognize common antigens. TCRdb re-hosts the immuneACCESS table, in-frame sequences only. Its copies lack some clones; in the studies checked, an unresolved V gene accounts for under half of them, and the cause for the rest is not known. For V, J and clone size, that table is used; D and trimming come from the DNA. For this sample the table gives roughly 59,000 clones, of which about 80% were detected only once. The ten largest make up under 15% of the sample.

This clone was picked up a small number of times. The target of this receptor is not known. Base qualities are missing; no much larger clone stands one base away. From the cysteine through the phenylalanine, the CDR3 covers 12 amino acids. Only the CDR3 DNA is retained, 36 bases long and in frame from the first base. In the germline V gene, CDR1 corresponds to SGHRS and CDR2 to YFSETQ. Trimming costs V 3 bases and J 3 bases, and their ends lie 4 bases apart. The sample in question was PBMCs, obtained before anti-PD-1 treatment. The receptor was derived from a human donor with basal cell carcinoma. The rearranged chain carries TRBV5-1 and TRBJ2-1, with the D gene not clear enough to name. The DNA is as follows: TGCGCCAGCAGCTCTATCTACAATGAGCAGTTCTTC. It translates as CASSSIYNEQFF.